The rows below give T cell receptor beta chains drawn from one sample of a study of OX40 agonist ivuxolimab in advanced cancers. Measured with immunoSEQ multiplex PCR; TCRdb has only the in-frame clones, and not every one. Of 50,000 to 85,000 clones detected, 75% to 90% appear once; the ten largest clones hold roughly 4%. The starting material was CD4+ or CD8+ T cells sorted from blood, obtained in a trial of the OX40 agonist ivuxolimab. These receptors were taken from an adult with an advanced solid tumor such as melanoma, head and neck, liver or kidney cancer. Each CDR3 is given with its conserved first and last residue. A D gene is named only where the DNA matches it firmly. Clone size, where shown, is once, few, many, or a class for clones that have expanded.

cdr3_aa j_call clone_size v_call d_call
CASSDRGRRRNQPQHF TRBJ1-5 . TRBV2 .
CASSTPTGSGNQPQHF TRBJ1-5 . TRBV19 TRBD1
CASGSPPSSYEQYF TRBJ2-7 once TRBV28 .
CATKRGAQETQYF TRBJ2-5 . TRBV5-1 .
CASSAAREREKLFF TRBJ1-4 once TRBV9 .
CASNLADYGYTF TRBJ1-2 . TRBV19 .
CASPNREATNYGYTF TRBJ1-2 . TRBV6-4 .
CASSQVLGSANYGYTF TRBJ1-2 . TRBV4-3 .
CAWSGPLWDIYEQYF TRBJ2-7 few TRBV30 .
CASSIVATGTSGYEQYF TRBJ2-7 . TRBV28 TRBD2
CASTADGSYGYTF TRBJ1-2 . TRBV6-1 .
CASSAGNLNTEAFF TRBJ1-1 once TRBV5-1 .
CASSQMSSPYEQFF TRBJ2-1 . TRBV4-1 .
CASRGTERNTIYF TRBJ1-3 . TRBV27 TRBD1
CASSRYQGIDGYTF TRBJ1-2 medium-sized TRBV6-5 .
CASSESPEQYF TRBJ2-7 . TRBV10-1 .
CASRFARASYEQYF TRBJ2-7 . TRBV28 .
CASSYVVDQPQHF TRBJ1-5 . TRBV6-6 .
CASGVFNQPQHF TRBJ1-5 . TRBV28 .
CASSLGWYNSPLHF TRBJ1-6 few TRBV7-2 .
CASSVSGGDPTDTQYF TRBJ2-3 . TRBV9 TRBD2
CASRTGSDGNTIYF TRBJ1-3 . TRBV6-5 TRBD1
CAWSVFMGSATNEKLFF TRBJ1-4 . TRBV30 .
CASSLVRLLSYNEQFF TRBJ2-1 few TRBV4-1 .
CATQTGYTDTQYF TRBJ2-3 . TRBV19 .
CASSPDSGSRGETQYF TRBJ2-5 . TRBV11-3 .
CASSQGLLGEQYF TRBJ2-7 . TRBV7-2 .
CASSLDRGLSTEAFF TRBJ1-1 . TRBV5-4 TRBD1
CASSSGLAGGLTGELFF TRBJ2-2 . TRBV5-5 TRBD2
CASSVAGTLYEQYF TRBJ2-7 . TRBV9 .
CASSVAAAGGTDTQYF TRBJ2-3 . TRBV9 TRBD2
CASSVQDRPSYEQYF TRBJ2-7 . TRBV9 TRBD1
CASSVNQRKNIQYF TRBJ2-4 . TRBV9 .
CASSFQDRGRLGTEAFF TRBJ1-1 . TRBV5-1 TRBD1
CASSFSAGGFTEAFF TRBJ1-1 . TRBV27 TRBD1
CAAMGGPGELFF TRBJ2-2 . TRBV19 .
CASTRADGNTIYF TRBJ1-3 . TRBV7-2 .
CASSPGGRQSTDTQYF TRBJ2-3 once TRBV9 TRBD2
CASSSPRGAYEQYF TRBJ2-7 . TRBV7-2 .
CASSRTGGTGELFF TRBJ2-2 once TRBV2 TRBD1
CASSVAAGTLLKDEQFF TRBJ2-1 . TRBV9 .
CASRETIADTQYF TRBJ2-3 . TRBV6-5 .
CASSIRVARGYTF TRBJ1-2 . TRBV2 .
CASSSGLLHQPQHF TRBJ1-5 few TRBV6-5 .
CASSPYHTGYAYNEQFF TRBJ2-1 once TRBV28 .
CASEDRITEAFF TRBJ1-1 . TRBV6-1 .
CASSDRGVGGYTF TRBJ1-2 . TRBV6-4 .
CASSGTGGFGELFF TRBJ2-2 . TRBV5-1 TRBD1
CATSRVAGWGSYNEQFF TRBJ2-1 . TRBV15 .
CASSQDGLAGGYNEQFF TRBJ2-1 . TRBV4-1 TRBD2
CASSLPGTGGYEQYF TRBJ2-7 . TRBV13 TRBD1
CASSVRGGTQYF TRBJ2-5 . TRBV2 .
CASSLWTGQAQPQHF TRBJ1-5 . TRBV28 TRBD1
CASSLGALNTEAFF TRBJ1-1 . TRBV7-3 .
CASSLGSGVRDTQYF TRBJ2-3 . TRBV5-8 .
CASSTGYKGTGKLFF TRBJ2-2 . TRBV5-4 .
CATSRGNTGYNEQFF TRBJ2-1 . TRBV15 .